Listed below are T cell receptor beta chains from one sample, sequenced in a study of technical replicates of blood from a few donors. This table comes from immunoSEQ multiplex PCR, and its TCRdb copy is limited to in-frame clones, with some not included. The profile covers about 62,000 clones, with more than 70% appearing a single time and approximately 5.2% taken by the ten largest. The material sequenced was PBMCs. Receptors originate from a human donor in good health. Some clones in this sample may be carry-over from other donors' samples. CDR3s include the opening cysteine and the closing phenylalanine or tryptophan. The order of the fields is V gene, J gene, CDR3 protein.

V: TRBV4-1
J: TRBJ1-2
CDR3: CASSQEPSRGLGGYTF

V: TRBV5-1
J: TRBJ2-7
CDR3: CASSLGRDRAIEQYF

V: TRBV6-1
J: TRBJ1-2
CDR3: CASSPGDFYGYTF

V: TRBV5-1
J: TRBJ2-3
CDR3: CASSLPQGSTDTQYF

V: TRBV4-2
J: TRBJ2-1
CDR3: CASSQVGTTYNEQFF

V: TRBV7-2
J: TRBJ1-5
CDR3: CASSRQNNQPQHF

V: TRBV5-6
J: TRBJ1-1
CDR3: CASSMTGGTEAFF

V: TRBV5-6
J: TRBJ2-1
CDR3: CASRDSGAGGEQFF

V: TRBV19
J: TRBJ2-1
CDR3: CASSIRLGTGVYNEQFF

V: TRBV7-9
J: TRBJ2-7
CDR3: CASSFGGVPYEQYF

V: TRBV2
J: TRBJ2-7
CDR3: CASIGAYEQYF

V: TRBV5-1
J: TRBJ2-3
CDR3: CASSLTPQGDTQYF

V: TRBV14
J: TRBJ2-7
CDR3: CASSQGRDRVYEQYF

V: TRBV7-6
J: TRBJ1-2
CDR3: CASSPGLNYGYTF

V: TRBV5-1
J: TRBJ1-1
CDR3: CASSIEAGNVGTEAFF

V: TRBV4-3
J: TRBJ1-2
CDR3: CASSRGDRANYGYTF

V: TRBV4-2
J: TRBJ2-1
CDR3: CASSQELAGGPLHEQFF

V: TRBV7-2
J: TRBJ2-2
CDR3: CASSPRQGAGELFF

V: TRBV18
J: TRBJ2-2
CDR3: CASSSFTGELFF

V: TRBV7-9
J: TRBJ2-1
CDR3: CASTKSTRNYNEQFF

V: TRBV19
J: TRBJ2-3
CDR3: CASSPGQGATDTQYF

V: TRBV30
J: TRBJ1-6
CDR3: CAWRPGDSPLHF

V: TRBV7-2
J: TRBJ2-3
CDR3: CASSASGVFTDTQYF

V: TRBV7-8
J: TRBJ2-2
CDR3: CASRGTINTGELFF

V: TRBV4-1
J: TRBJ2-1
CDR3: CASGGTPSSYNEQFF

V: TRBV18
J: TRBJ1-2
CDR3: CASSPETKNYGYTF

V: TRBV12-5
J: TRBJ2-7
CDR3: CASGLGQGIYYEQYF

V: TRBV5-1
J: TRBJ2-7
CDR3: CASSLMGANYEQYF

V: TRBV5-6
J: TRBJ1-1
CDR3: CASSLIGGPLMNTEAFF

V: TRBV6-6
J: TRBJ1-1
CDR3: CASSYRGQDTEAFF

V: TRBV7-6
J: TRBJ2-2
CDR3: CASSLALTSDNTGELFF

V: TRBV4-2
J: TRBJ2-3
CDR3: CASSLKAGGTDTQYF

V: TRBV5-5
J: TRBJ2-7
CDR3: CASSPYASPEQYF

V: TRBV5-6
J: TRBJ2-7
CDR3: CASSLSGRARYEQYF

V: TRBV7-2
J: TRBJ1-3
CDR3: CASSRNAAGGGGNTIYF

V: TRBV29-1
J: TRBJ2-7
CDR3: CSSLGASSHEQYF

V: TRBV6-1
J: TRBJ1-1
CDR3: CASSERGGETEAFF

V: TRBV13
J: TRBJ1-1
CDR3: CASSLEGGGTEAFF

V: TRBV9
J: TRBJ1-6
CDR3: CASSAIKARSSPLHF

V: TRBV4-2
J: TRBJ2-5
CDR3: CASSQGTPSGGAGTQYF

V: TRBV11-3
J: TRBJ2-5
CDR3: CASSLGAGETQYF

V: TRBV6-5
J: TRBJ2-7
CDR3: CASSSGQGGTGQYF

V: TRBV5-1
J: TRBJ2-1
CDR3: CASSLDGSGGASYNEQFF

V: TRBV9
J: TRBJ2-3
CDR3: CASSPAGGTDTQYF

V: TRBV9
J: TRBJ2-7
CDR3: CASSVQAAGGPYEQYF

V: TRBV6-5
J: TRBJ1-2
CDR3: CASRTRGNYGYTF

V: TRBV23-1
J: TRBJ1-6
CDR3: CASSQSPRDRRFCSYNSPLHF

V: TRBV11-2
J: TRBJ1-4
CDR3: CASSLRRDEKLFF

V: TRBV30
J: TRBJ1-5
CDR3: CAWSLGGASNQPQHF

V: TRBV6-6
J: TRBJ1-1
CDR3: CASSQQGARDTEAFF

V: TRBV7-4
J: TRBJ2-7
CDR3: CASSLQDRVYEQYF

V: TRBV7-2
J: TRBJ1-4
CDR3: CASSRTGAANEKLFF